Each of the 26 T cell receptor beta chains below was sequenced from the same sample in a study of CD8 T cells in ankylosing spondylitis. TCRdb independently ran MiXCR on the 5' RACE reads; one entry per CDR3 protein. The sample shows roughly 240,000 distinct CDR3 sequences, 32% of them seen only once. The sample taken for sequencing was blood, either unsorted or a sorted T cell fraction (not recorded which). The receptors derive from a male donor with ankylosing spondylitis or in good health (not recorded which).

In its sample, this clonotype was seen a few times. V gene TRBV3-1 combines with J gene TRBJ2-2, with a weak D call TRBD2 (6 bases). With 0 bases removed from V and 4 bases from J, the gap between germline ends came to 15 bases. This CDR3 has 17 residues. From germline, CDR1 is LGHDT and CDR2 YNNKEL (reference sequence). Written as DNA, the CDR3 is TGTGCCAGCAGCCAAGATCGGAGCGCGGGGCTCACCGGGGAGCTGTTTTTT. Amino acids: CASSQDRSAGLTGELFF. The full variable domain, with the rest looked up from reference TRBV3-1 and TRBJ2-2, is DTAVSQTPKYLVTQMGNDKSIKCEQNLGHDTMYWYKQDSKKFLKIMFSYNNKELIINETVPNRFSPKSPDKAHLNLHINSLELGDSAVYFCASSQDRSAGLTGELFFGEGSRLTVL.

V usage is TRBV20-1 and J usage is TRBJ2-6; D ambiguous. CDR1 DFQATT and CDR2 SNEGSKA come from the germline V gene (reference sequence). The CDR3 totals 13 residues. The germline V and J ends were trimmed by 6 bases and 0 bases, with 6 bases remaining between them. The CDR3 is CSAPYSGANVLTF. Written as DNA, the CDR3 is TGCAGTGCCCCGTACTCTGGGGCCAACGTCCTGACTTTC.

This clonotype was observed a few times. The V and J genes are TRBV5-5 and TRBJ2-3, with 9 bases fitting TRBD2. This CDR3 comprises 15 residues. From germline, CDR1 is SGHKS and CDR2 YYEKEE (reference sequence). V shed 2 bases and J 5 bases; nucleotides not matched to a gene: 6. CDR3 sequence: CASSFPSSGVDTQYF. The CDR3, as DNA: TGTGCCAGCAGCTTTCCGTCTAGCGGGGTAGATACGCAGTATTTT.

There are a few counts of this clonotype. The rearrangement links TRBV20-1 to TRBJ2-1; 8 bases align to TRBD1. This CDR3 spans 13 amino acids. V gave up 2 bases and J gave up 4 bases; unmatched junction bases: 1. In germline, CDR1 is DFQATT, CDR2 SNEGSKA (reference sequence). The CDR3 loop is CSARRDRYNEQFF. The CDR3 region has the DNA TGCAGTGCTAGAAGGGACAGGTACAATGAGCAGTTCTTC.

The gene calls are TRBV4-1 and TRBJ2-3, with 7 bases fitting TRBD2. CDR1 is MGHRA, CDR2 YSYEKL, per germline. V lost 1 base, J lost 6 bases, and 4 bases stayed unmatched. The CDR3 covers 14 residues. CDR3 bases: TGCGCCAGCAGCCAAGTGGGACTATCCGATACGCAGTATTTT. It codes for CASSQVGLSDTQYF.

This clonotype came up a few times. The chain couples TRBV12-3 or TRBV12-4 to TRBJ2-4; possible D gene TRBD2, 5 bases. The CDR3 runs 15 residues. The V and J ends lost 3 bases and 11 bases respectively, with 20 bases between them. The DNA for the CDR3 is TGTGCCAGCAGTTTTCCGTGGCTAGCCCACCCACTTCAGTACTTC. Amino acids: CASSFPWLAHPLQYF.

The chain recombines TRBV5-1 with TRBJ2-1; a weak D match, TRBD2 (5 bases). Trimming shortened V by 4 bases and J by 1 base, and 12 bases separated the two germline ends. The CDR3 contains 15 residues. Looked up from germline, CDR1 is SGHRS and CDR2 is YFSETQ. The CDR3 nucleotides read TGCGCCAGCAGCCCGGGGATCCGATCCTACAATGAGCAGTTCTTC. Its translation is CASSPGIRSYNEQFF.

In its sample, this clonotype was seen a few times. The chain carries TRBV20-1 and TRBJ1-1; TRBD1 is a possible D gene (5 bases). This CDR3 has 13 residues. Trimming took 5 bases from V and 6 from J, leaving 16 bases between them. The V gene's germline CDR1 is DFQATT and CDR2 SNEGSKA (reference sequence). CDR3 sequence: CSAGAGKASEAFF. In nucleotides, the CDR3 is TGCAGTGCTGGGGCAGGGAAGGCCTCTGAAGCTTTCTTT.

The chain uses TRBV5-6 and TRBJ1-1; the D gene is possibly TRBD1 (5 bases). This CDR3 has 15 amino acids. Germline CDR1 and CDR2: SGHDT and YYEEEE. V shed 2 bases and J shed 1 base, with 12 bases lying between them. For the CDR3, the DNA is TGTGCCAGCAGCTTTGGGGGTAGGGAGAACACTGAAGCTTTCTTT. Translating it yields CASSFGGRENTEAFF.

This clonotype was detected many times. This chain connects TRBV12-3 or TRBV12-4 to TRBJ2-7; maybe TRBD2 (5 bases). Trimming shortened V by 6 bases and J by 3 bases, and 15 bases separated the two germline ends. The CDR3 loop spans 14 amino acids. The CDR3, as DNA: TGTGCCAGCAGCTCTGCGGGCACCGACTACGAGCAGTACTTC. This gives the protein CASSSAGTDYEQYF.

This clonotype was detected only a few times. The chain combines TRBV7-3 with TRBJ1-1, with D perhaps matching TRBD1 (5 bases). Looked up from germline, CDR1 is SGHTA and CDR2 is FQGTGA. CDR3 length: 11 residues. V was trimmed by 3 bases and J by 7 bases, leaving 6 bases between them. In DNA form, the CDR3 reads TGTGCCAGCAGCTTGGGGGGTGAAGCTTTCTTT. Residues: CASSLGGEAFF.

The chain carries TRBV4-2 and TRBJ2-6; a weak D match, TRBD1 (5 bases). This CDR3 is built from 17 residues. CDR1 is LGHNA, CDR2 YNFKEQ, per germline. The V end was cut by 4 bases, the J end by 0 bases, with 13 bases between. The CDR3 DNA reads as TGTGCCAGCAGCCGTGGGCAGGGAAGCTCTGGGGCCAACGTCCTGACTTTC. This codes for CASSRGQGSSGANVLTF.

V and J are TRBV12-3 or TRBV12-4 and TRBJ2-7, with D unresolved. Trimming removed 3 bases at V and 6 bases at J, with 12 bases between. The length of the CDR3 is 13 residues. The CDR3 loop is CASSFTTGPEQYF. CDR3 nucleotide sequence: TGTGCCAGCAGTTTTACTACCGGCCCCGAGCAGTACTTC.

This clonotype was counted only a few times. V is TRBV20-1 and J is TRBJ1-2; 8 bases agree with TRBD1. Unmatched junction bases numbered 3, after V lost 6 bases and J lost 6 bases. The CDR3 contains 11 residues. The germline CDR1 and CDR2 sequences are DFQATT and SNEGSKA (reference sequence). CDR3 in DNA: TGCAGTGCCGACAGGGGCGATGGCTACACCTTC. Protein sequence: CSADRGDGYTF.

V is TRBV20-1 and J is TRBJ2-7, with a weak D call TRBD1 (5 bases). This CDR3 has 13 amino acids. Germline-derived CDR1 and CDR2 are DFQATT and SNEGSKA (reference sequence). The germline V and J ends were trimmed by 3 bases and 2 bases, with 11 bases remaining between them. CDR3 region: CSARDNGAYEQYF. CDR3 in DNA: TGCAGTGCTAGGGACAATGGGGCCTACGAGCAGTACTTC.

In its sample, this clonotype was seen a few times. The CDR3 region has the DNA TGTGCCAGCAGGGAGGCAGATACGCAGTATTTT. It encodes CASREADTQYF. The chain couples TRBV6-1 to TRBJ2-3; D might be TRBD2 (5 bases). V was shortened by 6 bases and J by 4 bases, with 5 bases between the two germline ends. The CDR3 sequence is 11 residues long. Germline V lookup: CDR1 MNHNS, CDR2 SASEGT.

The rearrangement links TRBV12-3 or TRBV12-4 to TRBJ2-1, with 11 bases identical to TRBD1. V trimming: 5 bases; J trimming: 7 bases; junction bases outside the gene matches: 7. CDR3 length: 15 amino acids. CDR3 protein: CASSPFRDRGNEQFF. The DNA of the CDR3 is TGTGCCAGCAGTCCTTTCCGGGACAGGGGGAATGAGCAGTTCTTC.

The chain carries TRBV13 and TRBJ1-4; 10 positions match TRBD1. Germline V lookup: CDR1 PRHDT, CDR2 FYEKMQ (reference sequence). Trimming took 5 bases from V and 6 from J; bases not matched to a gene: 6. CDR3 size: 15 residues. The CDR3 protein is CASSLAGTGDEKLFF. CDR3 DNA: TGTGCCAGCAGCCTCGCCGGGACAGGGGATGAAAAACTGTTTTTT.

This clonotype was picked up many times. The chain uses TRBV29-1 and TRBJ2-1; TRBD2 aligns across 9 bases. The CDR3 contains 14 residues. Per germline, CDR1 SQVTM and CDR2 ANQGSEA. The trim removed 3 bases at V and 7 bases at J, leaving 7 bases unmatched. The CDR3 spells CSVDSGLARNEQFF. CDR3 coding DNA: TGCAGCGTTGATAGCGGACTAGCGAGGAATGAGCAGTTCTTC.

This sequence joins TRBV12-3 or TRBV12-4 and TRBJ1-4; 8 bases are a match to TRBD1. This CDR3 is built from 15 residues. V lost 5 bases and J lost 5; bases outside the gene matches: 7. Written as DNA, the CDR3 is TGTGCCAGCAGTCTGCGGACAGGGAAGAATGAAAAACTGTTTTTT. Protein product: CASSLRTGKNEKLFF.

V gene TRBV20-1 combines with J gene TRBJ1-2; 10 bases are a match to TRBD1. The germline V gene has CDR1 DFQATT and CDR2 SNEGSKA (reference sequence). The CDR3 consists of 16 residues. Unmatched junction bases numbered 12, after V lost 6 bases and J lost 2 bases. The CDR3 loop is CSAPRMGQGSNYGYTF. CDR3 DNA: TGCAGTGCCCCCCGCATGGGACAGGGGTCGAACTATGGCTACACCTTC.

This clonotype turned up a few times. J is TRBJ2-1 and V is TRBV29-1; no clear D gene. V was shortened by 1 base and J by 4 bases, with 14 bases between the two germline ends. This CDR3 is 15 amino acids long. Per germline, CDR1 SQVTM and CDR2 ANQGSEA. CDR3 DNA: TGCAGCGTTGAAGTCAGGTCCCCCCGGTACAATGAGCAGTTCTTC. Residues: CSVEVRSPRYNEQFF.

The V and J genes are TRBV7-2 and TRBJ2-1; unclear D gene. Per germline, CDR1 SGHTA and CDR2 FQGNSA. Trimming left V 1 base short and J 8 bases short, with 3 bases between. The CDR3 consists of 11 residues. The CDR3 DNA follows: TGTGCCAGCAGCTTAGGCCATGAGCAGTTCTTC. This gives the protein CASSLGHEQFF.

The sample holds a few counts of this clonotype. This chain connects TRBV24-1 to TRBJ2-1; the D call may be TRBD1 or TRBD2 (5 bases each). Germline CDR1 and CDR2: KGHDR and SFDVKD. Trimming took off 4 bases at V and 2 bases at J, with 23 bases between the two ends. This CDR3 is 19 amino acids long. This CDR3 is CATSDPPRGRVGAYNEQFF. CDR3 nucleotide sequence: TGTGCCACCAGTGACCCCCCGAGGGGCAGGGTAGGTGCCTACAATGAGCAGTTCTTC.

This clonotype was seen only a few times. The CDR3 DNA is TGTGCCAGCAGTTACTCAGCAGGGCGGGGTGAAAAACTGTTTTTT. Its protein is CASSYSAGRGEKLFF. J is TRBJ1-4 and V is TRBV6-5; tentative D call: TRBD1 (5 bases). The germline V and J ends were trimmed by 0 bases and 7 bases, with 12 bases remaining between them. CDR3 length: 15 amino acids. CDR1 and CDR2 from the germline V gene are MNHEY and SVGAGI.

V gene TRBV29-1 combines with J gene TRBJ2-1; D remains unclear. CDR3 length equals 13 residues. Germline V lookup: CDR1 SQVTM, CDR2 ANQGSEA. CDR3 sequence (DNA): TGCAGGATGTCAGAAGATTCCTACAATGAGCAGTTCTTC. It yields the protein CRMSEDSYNEQFF.